This TCR beta chain was found in a study of vaccination effects on CD4 cells after COVID-19. Study-wide results and caveats: Clones from infection and from vaccination both contracted markedly late after vaccination. Healthy vaccine recipients' vaccine-induced clones were almost all SARS-CoV-2 mono-reactive.

With regard to this clone: Its target is unknown.

Sequencing followed a ViraFEST assay step that expanded antigen-specific CD4+ T cells with viral peptide pools. With around ten days of culture completed, CD4+ T cells were isolated. All participants had two doses of either the BNT162b2 or mRNA-1273 vaccine. Nucleocapsid antibodies were negative in the vaccine recipients, who had never had SARS-CoV-2 infection. Culturing of about 2 million PBMC per well took place with around 9 IU/ml IL-2 and 9.5 to 10 ug/ml peptides. Clones were sequenced by immunoSEQ multiplex PCR, and TCRdb holds only the in-frame ones, with some missing. The sample includes 64,000 or so clones, around 78% of them seen just once. V lost 3 bases and J lost 4, with 7 bases in between. The CDR3 length is 13 residues.

The receptor comes from a human donor who received a COVID-19 vaccine. Specimen: CD4+ T cells from PBMCs cultured with HCoV-OC43 spike peptides, collected after COVID-19 vaccination. Sample subset: HCoV-OC43 spike overlapping peptide pool stimulation. J is TRBJ1-5 and V is TRBV12-3 or TRBV12-4, with unresolved D. In DNA form, the CDR3 reads TGTGCCAGCAGTTTGATGAGGAATCAGCCCCAGCATTTT. It translates to CASSLMRNQPQHF.